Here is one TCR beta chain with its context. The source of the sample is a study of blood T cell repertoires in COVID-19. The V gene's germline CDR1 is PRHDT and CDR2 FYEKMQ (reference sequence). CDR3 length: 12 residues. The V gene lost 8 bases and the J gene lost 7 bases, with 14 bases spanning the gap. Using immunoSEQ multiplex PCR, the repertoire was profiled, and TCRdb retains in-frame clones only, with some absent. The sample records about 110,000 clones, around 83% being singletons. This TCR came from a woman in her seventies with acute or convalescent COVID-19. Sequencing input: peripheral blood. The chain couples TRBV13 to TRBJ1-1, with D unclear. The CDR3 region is CASRVRPDEAFF. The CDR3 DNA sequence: TGTGCCAGCCGTGTGAGGCCCGATGAAGCTTTCTTT.